This is a list of T cell receptor beta chains from one sample in a study of siplizumab effects on memory and regulatory T cells. The method was immunoSEQ multiplex PCR; TCRdb's version includes in-frame clones alone and lacks a portion of them. The sample has some 96,000 clones; 94% are singletons. Sequencing was done on a sample of non-Treg CD4+ T cells sorted from blood. These receptors all come from a human donor in good health. CDR3s include the opening cysteine and the closing phenylalanine or tryptophan. A D gene is named only where the DNA matches it firmly. Clone size is given for some rows only: seen once, a few or many times, or a class if the clone is expanded.

j_call v_call d_call clone_size cdr3_aa cdr3_nt
TRBJ1-1 TRBV10-3 . . CAISEPGRLNTEAFF TGTGCCATCAGTGAGCCGGGACGGTTGAACACTGAAGCTTTCTTT
TRBJ1-2 TRBV25-1 . . CASSVGTRGYTF TGTGCCAGCAGTGTTGGGACCAGGGGCTACACCTTC
TRBJ1-2 TRBV6-4 . . CAIQGRGLHSSYGYTF TGTGCCATCCAGGGAAGAGGTCTCCACTCTTCCTATGGCTACACCTTC
TRBJ2-5 TRBV20-1 . . CSAFSSITQYF TGCAGTGCTTTTTCTAGTATCACCCAGTACTTC
TRBJ2-7 TRBV28 TRBD1 . CASSLWTGSGYEQYF TGTGCCAGCAGTTTATGGACAGGGTCAGGCTACGAGCAGTACTTC
TRBJ2-6 TRBV27 . . CASSSRQTAGANVLTF TGTGCCAGCAGTTCCAGACAGACGGCTGGGGCCAACGTCCTGACTTTC
TRBJ1-1 TRBV18 TRBD1 . CASSPGQGGTNTEAFF TGTGCCAGCTCACCGGGACAGGGGGGGACGAACACTGAAGCTTTCTTT
TRBJ2-1 TRBV9 . . CASSVVQERYEQFF TGTGCCAGCAGCGTAGTACAGGAGAGGTATGAGCAGTTCTTC
TRBJ2-1 TRBV5-1 . . CASSLAGGRVNYNEQFF TGCGCCAGCAGCTTGGCGGGGGGCAGGGTAAACTACAATGAGCAGTTCTTC
TRBJ1-5 TRBV7-9 TRBD1 . CASGPTGNEQPQHF TGTGCCAGCGGACCGACAGGGAACGAACAGCCCCAGCATTTT
TRBJ1-2 TRBV4-1 . once CASSQGGAGPNYGYTF TGCGCCAGCAGCCAAGGGGGGGCAGGGCCTAACTATGGCTACACCTTC
TRBJ1-4 TRBV5-1 . . CASSLAGGREKLFF TGCGCCAGCAGCTTGGCCGGGGGCAGGGAAAAACTGTTTTTT
TRBJ2-7 TRBV11-3 TRBD1 . CASSLVRTGDHEQYF TGTGCCAGCAGCTTAGTTCGGACAGGGGACCACGAGCAGTACTTC
TRBJ1-2 TRBV6-6 . . CASSLGEAGYTF TGTGCCAGCAGTCTCGGGGAGGCGGGGTACACCTTC
TRBJ2-1 TRBV4-2 . . CASSQEYRDYEQFF TGTGCCAGCAGCCAAGAGTACAGGGATTATGAGCAGTTCTTC
TRBJ2-1 TRBV5-6 . . CASSLVVSLGRRYNEQFF TGTGCCAGCAGCTTGGTCGTTAGCTTGGGTCGGAGGTACAATGAGCAGTTCTTC
TRBJ1-4 TRBV27 . . CASSYGQWSTNEKLFF TGTGCCAGCAGTTACGGACAGTGGTCAACTAATGAAAAACTGTTTTTT
TRBJ2-7 TRBV5-1 . . CASSLAGLSYEQYF TGCGCCAGCAGCTTGGCGGGACTGTCCTACGAGCAGTACTTC
TRBJ1-4 TRBV7-9 . . CASSTNRAANEKLFF TGTGCCAGCAGCACAAACAGGGCAGCTAATGAAAAACTGTTTTTT
TRBJ2-3 TRBV28 . . CASRGSTSTDTQYF TGTGCCAGCAGAGGATCAACTAGCACAGATACGCAGTATTTT
TRBJ1-2 TRBV28 . . CASSSGEVGGYTF TGTGCCAGCAGTTCTGGGGAGGTCGGGGGCTACACCTTC
TRBJ1-4 TRBV27 TRBD1 . CASTLHRGANEKLFF TGTGCCAGCACGTTACACAGGGGGGCTAATGAAAAACTGTTTTTT
TRBJ2-7 TRBV6-5 TRBD2 . CASSYSGTSGSHEQYF TGTGCCAGCAGTTACTCTGGGACTAGCGGGAGTCACGAGCAGTACTTC
TRBJ2-5 TRBV30 TRBD2 . CAWSPRGSGRIGETQYF TGTGCCTGGAGTCCTCGGGGTAGCGGGAGAATCGGGGAGACCCAGTACTTC
TRBJ1-6 TRBV27 . . CASSLGQYNSPLHF TGTGCCAGCAGTTTGGGCCAATATAATTCACCCCTCCACTTT
TRBJ1-4 TRBV9 . . CASSVEGGIPYTTNEKLFF TGTGCCAGCAGCGTAGAGGGGGGAATTCCCTACACAACTAATGAAAAACTGTTTTTT
TRBJ2-3 TRBV6-1 . . CASSELQGSSTDTQYF TGTGCCAGCAGTGAGTTACAGGGTTCTAGCACAGATACGCAGTATTTT
TRBJ1-4 TRBV7-9 . . CASSLAWAPNEKLFF TGTGCCAGCAGCTTAGCATGGGCCCCCAATGAAAAACTGTTTTTT
TRBJ1-1 TRBV6-5 . . CASSYVGYAFF TGTGCCAGCAGTTATGTGGGTTACGCTTTCTTT
TRBJ2-1 TRBV13 TRBD1 . CASSPRTGAYNEQFF TGTGCCAGCAGCCCACGGACAGGGGCCTACAATGAGCAGTTCTTC